The clone carrying this T cell receptor beta chain was picked up one time. What it binds is not known. Some clones are missing from TCRdb's copy, which holds only in-frame ones; the method was immunoSEQ multiplex PCR. This sample yields roughly 120,000 clones, of which 88% are seen a single time; roughly 1.5% belongs to the top ten. The data belong to a study of T cell responses to AZD1222 COVID-19 vaccine. Study in general: Second doses at about 4 or about 12 weeks were pooled.

Trimming pared 4 bases from V and 0 bases from J, leaving 14 bases between. The CDR3 runs 16 residues. From germline, CDR1 is SGHDT and CDR2 YYEEEE. Findings and limits, study-wide: Spike-specific TCR breadth and depth were elevated following two AZD1222 doses. Across the whole spike, CD4 TCRs peaked at regions 160-218 and 743-854. Nearly half of spike-specific TCRs reportedly target variant regions that are unmutated in the B.1.351 and B.1.1.7 variants.

This specimen was peripheral blood, taken on day 0 of AZD1222 vaccination. The source is an adult in good health. V and J are TRBV5-6 and TRBJ1-5; D ambiguous. This CDR3 is CASSPRGPNSNQPQHF. The CDR3 nucleotides are TGTGCCAGCAGCCCACGAGGGCCGAATAGCAATCAGCCCCAGCATTTT.